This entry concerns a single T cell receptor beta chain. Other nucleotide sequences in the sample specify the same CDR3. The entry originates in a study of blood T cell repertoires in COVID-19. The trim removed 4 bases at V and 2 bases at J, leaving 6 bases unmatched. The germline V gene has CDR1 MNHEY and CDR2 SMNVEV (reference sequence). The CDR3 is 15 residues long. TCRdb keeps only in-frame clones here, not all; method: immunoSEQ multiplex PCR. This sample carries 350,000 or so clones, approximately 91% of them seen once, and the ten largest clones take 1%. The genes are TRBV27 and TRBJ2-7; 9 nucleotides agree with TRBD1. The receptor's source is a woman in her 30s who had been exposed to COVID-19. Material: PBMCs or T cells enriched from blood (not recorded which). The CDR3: CASSSPGTGTYEQYF. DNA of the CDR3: TGTGCCAGCAGTTCACCTGGGACAGGGACCTACGAGCAGTACTTC.